This is a list of T cell receptor beta chains from one sample in a study of T cell changes during pregnancy in multiple sclerosis. Data came from immunoSEQ multiplex PCR; TCRdb stores just in-frame clones and leaves some out. The table has under 65,000 clones, 94% seen once. The sample here was CD8+ T cells from peripheral blood mononuclear cells, taken after pregnancy. All receptors derive from a female donor with multiple sclerosis, enrolled in a pregnancy study. Both conserved end residues are part of each CDR3. A D gene is named only where the DNA matches it firmly. Clone size is not always given. Where it is, it says once, few, many or a class for expanded clones.

V: TRBV13; size: NA; D: TRBD1; J: TRBJ2-5; DNA: TGTGCCAGCAGCCTCGACAGGGGGCAATCCCAAGAGACCCAGTACTTC; CDR3: CASSLDRGQSQETQYF
V: TRBV6-1; size: NA; D: NA; J: TRBJ2-1; DNA: TGTGCCAGCAGTGATTCCGTCAGGGGATTCAATGAGCAGTTCTTC; CDR3: CASSDSVRGFNEQFF
V: TRBV4-3; size: NA; D: TRBD1; J: TRBJ1-5; DNA: TGCGCCAGCAGCCAAGGGACAGGCGATAGCTTATATAGCAATCAGCCCCAGCATTTT; CDR3: CASSQGTGDSLYSNQPQHF
V: TRBV10-3; size: NA; D: TRBD2; J: TRBJ2-1; DNA: TGTGCCATCAGTGTTTTGGCGGGAGAGGGCTACAATGAGCAGTTCTTC; CDR3: CAISVLAGEGYNEQFF
V: TRBV15; size: few; D: NA; J: TRBJ2-6; DNA: TGTGCCACCAGCAGAGAAAGGGGGGGCTTAGACGTCCTGACTTTC; CDR3: CATSRERGGLDVLTF
V: TRBV27; size: NA; D: TRBD2; J: TRBJ2-1; DNA: TGTGCCAGCAGTCAAAGACTAGCGGGAGGGCCGGGGAATGAGCAGTTCTTC; CDR3: CASSQRLAGGPGNEQFF
V: TRBV6-5; size: NA; D: TRBD1; J: TRBJ1-1; DNA: TGTGCCAGCAGTTTCTGGACAGGGAACACTGAAGCTTTCTTT; CDR3: CASSFWTGNTEAFF
V: TRBV5-6; size: NA; D: TRBD1; J: TRBJ2-5; DNA: TGTGCCAGCAGCACTCCGGGACAGGGGGCCGCAGAGACCCAGTACTTC; CDR3: CASSTPGQGAAETQYF
V: TRBV29-1; size: NA; D: NA; J: TRBJ2-7; DNA: TGCAGCGCAACCGGGACTTCCTACGAGCAGTACTTC; CDR3: CSATGTSYEQYF
V: TRBV6-1; size: once; D: TRBD1; J: TRBJ1-1; DNA: TGTGCCAGCAGCCAGACAGGGGAGAACACTGAAGCTTTCTTT; CDR3: CASSQTGENTEAFF
V: TRBV27; size: NA; D: NA; J: TRBJ2-7; DNA: TGTGCCAGCAGCCTGGGAGGCGAGCAGTACTTC; CDR3: CASSLGGEQYF
V: TRBV10-3; size: once; D: NA; J: TRBJ1-2; DNA: TGTGCCATCAGTGAGCCGGCCCAGGGAAAGGTAGCTAACTATGGCTACACCTTC; CDR3: CAISEPAQGKVANYGYTF
V: TRBV7-2; size: NA; D: NA; J: TRBJ1-5; DNA: TGTGCCAGCAGCTCCCCCGGTTCCAATCAGCCCCAGCATTTT; CDR3: CASSSPGSNQPQHF
V: TRBV7-8; size: NA; D: NA; J: TRBJ2-3; DNA: TGTGCCAGCAGCCCACAGGGATTTGGGGATACGCAGTATTTT; CDR3: CASSPQGFGDTQYF
V: TRBV2; size: NA; D: NA; J: TRBJ2-1; DNA: TGTGCCAGCCTTGAAGAGAGCGTCTACAATGAGCAGTTCTTC; CDR3: CASLEESVYNEQFF
V: TRBV5-5; size: NA; D: NA; J: TRBJ2-7; DNA: TGTGCCAGCAGCCTGACTGACTACGAGCAGTACTTC; CDR3: CASSLTDYEQYF
V: TRBV27; size: NA; D: NA; J: TRBJ2-7; DNA: TGTGCCAGCAGTTTATCGGGAACAGGGATCGCCGAGCAGTACTTC; CDR3: CASSLSGTGIAEQYF
V: TRBV5-6; size: NA; D: TRBD2; J: TRBJ2-1; DNA: TGTGCCAGCAGCTTGGAGACTAGCAATAATGAGCAGTTCTTC; CDR3: CASSLETSNNEQFF
V: TRBV27; size: NA; D: NA; J: TRBJ2-5; DNA: TGTGCCAGCAGTTTATTAGGAGGAGCTCCAGAGACCCAGTACTTC; CDR3: CASSLLGGAPETQYF
V: TRBV7-6; size: once; D: TRBD2; J: TRBJ2-1; DNA: TGTGCCCCCTACCCCCTAGCGGTAGCCAGCAGCTCCTACAATGAGCAGTTCTTC; CDR3: CAPYPLAVASSSYNEQFF
V: TRBV30; size: NA; D: TRBD2; J: TRBJ2-3; DNA: TGTGCCTGGAGTGGCAGGACTAGCGGGGCAGATACGCAGTATTTT; CDR3: CAWSGRTSGADTQYF
V: TRBV29-1; size: once; D: NA; J: TRBJ2-2; DNA: TGCAGCGTTGATGTGTCCGGGAACACCGGGGAGCTGTTTTTT; CDR3: CSVDVSGNTGELFF
V: TRBV6-4; size: NA; D: NA; J: TRBJ2-3; DNA: TGTGCCAGCAGTGACTCCAACACAGATACGCAGTATTTT; CDR3: CASSDSNTDTQYF
V: TRBV10-3; size: NA; D: TRBD2; J: TRBJ2-7; DNA: TGTGCCATCAGTGGTTCCGGACTAGCTCCCTACGAGCAGTACTTC; CDR3: CAISGSGLAPYEQYF
V: TRBV5-8; size: NA; D: NA; J: TRBJ2-7; DNA: TGTGCCAGCAGCTCGAGGGGACTTCCTGGCGAGCAGTACTTC; CDR3: CASSSRGLPGEQYF
V: TRBV19; size: NA; D: TRBD1; J: TRBJ1-2; DNA: TGTGCCAGTAGTCAGACAGGGAACTACTATGGCTACACCTTC; CDR3: CASSQTGNYYGYTF
V: TRBV7-3; size: NA; D: TRBD1; J: TRBJ2-2; DNA: TGTGCCAGCAGCGACGGGACAGGGTCCGGGGAGCTGTTTTTT; CDR3: CASSDGTGSGELFF
V: TRBV5-1; size: NA; D: TRBD2; J: TRBJ2-1; DNA: TGCGCCAGCAGCACCGGGACTAGTTACTTCAATGAGCAGTTCTTC; CDR3: CASSTGTSYFNEQFF
V: TRBV19; size: NA; D: NA; J: TRBJ1-1; DNA: TGTGCCAGTAGTATCCTCTCGGGCACTGAAGCTTTCTTT; CDR3: CASSILSGTEAFF
V: TRBV27; size: NA; D: NA; J: TRBJ2-1; DNA: TGTGCCAGCAGTTTACGGGGACTTTACAATGAGCAGTTCTTC; CDR3: CASSLRGLYNEQFF
V: TRBV2; size: NA; D: TRBD1; J: TRBJ2-7; DNA: TGTGCCAGCAGAGGGGACAGGTCTTACGAGCAGTACTTC; CDR3: CASRGDRSYEQYF
V: TRBV14; size: once; D: NA; J: TRBJ2-1; DNA: TGTGCCAGCAGCCAAGACAGGGCCTACAATGAGCAGTTCTTC; CDR3: CASSQDRAYNEQFF
V: TRBV7-6; size: NA; D: TRBD2; J: TRBJ2-7; DNA: TGTGCCAGCAGCCATAGGGCTAGCGGAGCCTACGAGCAGTACTTC; CDR3: CASSHRASGAYEQYF
V: TRBV28; size: NA; D: TRBD2; J: TRBJ2-1; DNA: TGTGCCAGCAGTTTAAGCCCTAGCGGGGTAAACAATGAGCAGTTCTTC; CDR3: CASSLSPSGVNNEQFF
V: TRBV27; size: NA; D: NA; J: TRBJ2-1; DNA: TGTGCCAGCGGGGCGGCGTCAGGGTACAATGAGCAGTTCTTC; CDR3: CASGAASGYNEQFF
V: TRBV19; size: NA; D: NA; J: TRBJ2-7; DNA: TGTGCCAGCGCGGGACCCACCTACGAGCAGTACTTC; CDR3: CASAGPTYEQYF
V: TRBV27; size: NA; D: TRBD1; J: TRBJ1-2; DNA: TGTGCCAGCAGTTTACAGGGGGCAGGCTATGGCTACACCTTC; CDR3: CASSLQGAGYGYTF